A selection of T cell receptor beta chains follows, all from one sample in a study of cytomegalovirus exposure and HLA in healthy donors. Generated by immunoSEQ multiplex PCR, the TCRdb table keeps only in-frame clones and is missing some. This table has a few hundred thousand clones, 80% to 90% appearing once. The sequenced material came from PBMCs. Receptors were obtained from a woman aged 18-29 years in good health and CMV-seronegative. Each CDR3 is given with its conserved first and last residue. D genes are given only for firm matches. Where a row states a size, it is once, few, many or the class of an expanded clone; other rows omit it.

CDR3aa: CSVGTGAAGEQYF; CDR3nt: TGCAGCGTTGGGACAGGGGCCGCTGGCGAGCAGTACTTC; j_gene: TRBJ2-7; v_gene: TRBV29-1; d_gene: TRBD1; abundance: .
CDR3aa: CASSLVRGGRDTQYF; CDR3nt: TGTGCCAGCAGCTTAGTTCGGGGAGGAAGGGATACGCAGTATTTT; j_gene: TRBJ2-3; v_gene: TRBV7-9; d_gene: .; abundance: .
CDR3aa: CASSQGQVLVGYTF; CDR3nt: TGTGCCAGCAGCCAAGGACAGGTCTTGGTTGGCTACACCTTC; j_gene: TRBJ1-2; v_gene: TRBV7-9; d_gene: TRBD1; abundance: .
CDR3aa: CTSSQDRRGMSYEQYF; CDR3nt: TGCACCAGCAGCCAAGATCGGCGGGGGATGTCCTACGAGCAGTACTTC; j_gene: TRBJ2-7; v_gene: TRBV1; d_gene: .; abundance: .
CDR3aa: CASHPVGQTYGYTF; CDR3nt: TGTGCCAGCCACCCCGTCGGACAGACCTATGGCTACACCTTC; j_gene: TRBJ1-2; v_gene: TRBV2; d_gene: .; abundance: .
CDR3aa: CASSQGSGGANQPQHF; CDR3nt: TGCGCCAGCAGCCAAGGGTCTGGGGGCGCGAATCAGCCCCAGCATTTT; j_gene: TRBJ1-5; v_gene: TRBV4-1; d_gene: .; abundance: .
CDR3aa: CASSPRQGAQETQYF; CDR3nt: TGTGCCAGCAGCCCGCGACAGGGGGCCCAAGAGACCCAGTACTTC; j_gene: TRBJ2-5; v_gene: TRBV5-4; d_gene: TRBD1; abundance: .
CDR3aa: CASSSSGNTGELFF; CDR3nt: TGCGCCAGCAGCTCCTCGGGGAACACCGGGGAGCTGTTTTTT; j_gene: TRBJ2-2; v_gene: TRBV5-1; d_gene: .; abundance: .
CDR3aa: CASSPPDGQFNQPQHF; CDR3nt: TGTGCCAGCTCACCCCCCGACGGACAGTTCAATCAGCCCCAGCATTTT; j_gene: TRBJ1-5; v_gene: TRBV18; d_gene: .; abundance: once
CDR3aa: CASSETGTLNQPQHF; CDR3nt: TGTGCCAGCAGTGAGACCGGGACACTGAATCAGCCCCAGCATTTT; j_gene: TRBJ1-5; v_gene: TRBV27; d_gene: .; abundance: .
CDR3aa: CASSMNQGINYGYTF; CDR3nt: TGTGCCAGTAGTATGAACCAGGGGATTAACTATGGCTACACCTTC; j_gene: TRBJ1-2; v_gene: TRBV19; d_gene: .; abundance: .
CDR3aa: CASSRLAGDLEQFF; CDR3nt: TGTGCCAGCAGTCGGCTAGCGGGGGACCTAGAGCAGTTCTTC; j_gene: TRBJ2-1; v_gene: TRBV6-4; d_gene: TRBD2; abundance: .
CDR3aa: CSSSQRGGYNEQFF; CDR3nt: TGTTCCAGCAGCCAGCGGGGGGGATACAATGAGCAGTTCTTC; j_gene: TRBJ2-1; v_gene: TRBV7-9; d_gene: TRBD2; abundance: .
CDR3aa: CASSIRTIGNNNEQFF; CDR3nt: TGTGCCAGCAGCATCCGGACTATTGGCAATAACAATGAGCAGTTCTTC; j_gene: TRBJ2-1; v_gene: TRBV5-4; d_gene: .; abundance: .
CDR3aa: CASSPEGGYFNQPQHF; CDR3nt: TGTGCCAGCAGCCCAGAGGGGGGGTATTTCAATCAGCCCCAGCATTTT; j_gene: TRBJ1-5; v_gene: TRBV2; d_gene: .; abundance: .
CDR3aa: CASSMSSTQGGYTF; CDR3nt: TGTGCCAGTAGTATGTCTTCGACCCAGGGAGGCTACACCTTC; j_gene: TRBJ1-2; v_gene: TRBV19; d_gene: .; abundance: .
CDR3aa: CASSQAGGNQPQHF; CDR3nt: TGCGCCAGCAGCCAAGCGGGAGGCAATCAGCCCCAGCATTTT; j_gene: TRBJ1-5; v_gene: TRBV4-1; d_gene: .; abundance: .
CDR3aa: CAWLGGGSSYEQYF; CDR3nt: TGTGCCTGGCTGGGGGGGGGAAGCTCCTACGAGCAGTACTTC; j_gene: TRBJ2-7; v_gene: TRBV27; d_gene: TRBD2; abundance: .
CDR3aa: CAISESIYRGKNSPLHF; CDR3nt: TGTGCCATCAGTGAGTCGATATACAGGGGTAAGAATTCACCCCTCCACTTT; j_gene: TRBJ1-6; v_gene: TRBV10-3; d_gene: TRBD1; abundance: .
CDR3aa: CASSYGSGYGYTF; CDR3nt: TGTGCCAGCAGTTACGGTTCGGGGTATGGCTACACCTTC; j_gene: TRBJ1-2; v_gene: TRBV6-6; d_gene: .; abundance: .
CDR3aa: CASSFGPGQGAGETQYF; CDR3nt: TGTGCCAGCAGCTTTGGTCCAGGACAGGGGGCGGGGGAGACCCAGTACTTC; j_gene: TRBJ2-5; v_gene: TRBV7-3; d_gene: TRBD1; abundance: .
CDR3aa: CASSEAGLARDTQYF; CDR3nt: TGTGCCAGCAGTGAAGCGGGACTAGCGAGAGATACGCAGTATTTT; j_gene: TRBJ2-3; v_gene: TRBV6-1; d_gene: TRBD2; abundance: .
CDR3aa: CASSLEYRLTDTQYF; CDR3nt: TGCGCCAGCAGCTTGGAATATCGACTCACAGATACGCAGTATTTT; j_gene: TRBJ2-3; v_gene: TRBV5-1; d_gene: .; abundance: .
CDR3aa: CASDITNEKLFF; CDR3nt: TGTGCCAGCGACATAACGAATGAAAAACTGTTTTTT; j_gene: TRBJ1-4; v_gene: TRBV5-8; d_gene: .; abundance: .
CDR3aa: CAWSSGQGREKLFF; CDR3nt: TGTGCCTGGAGTTCGGGACAGGGGCGTGAAAAACTGTTTTTT; j_gene: TRBJ1-4; v_gene: TRBV30; d_gene: TRBD1; abundance: .
CDR3aa: CASSQGDNEKLFF; CDR3nt: TGCGCCAGCAGCCAAGGGGATAATGAAAAACTGTTTTTT; j_gene: TRBJ1-4; v_gene: TRBV5-1; d_gene: .; abundance: .
CDR3aa: CATSLPGRGNQPQHF; CDR3nt: TGTGCCACCAGCCTCCCGGGGAGGGGTAATCAGCCCCAGCATTTT; j_gene: TRBJ1-5; v_gene: TRBV15; d_gene: .; abundance: .
CDR3aa: CASSSGLRASGYTF; CDR3nt: TGTGCCAGCAGCTCGGGACTGCGAGCCAGTGGCTACACCTTC; j_gene: TRBJ1-2; v_gene: TRBV6-5; d_gene: .; abundance: .
CDR3aa: CASRRRPTGSPNTEAFF; CDR3nt: TGTGCCAGTAGACGAAGACCGACAGGCAGCCCCAACACTGAAGCTTTCTTT; j_gene: TRBJ1-1; v_gene: TRBV19; d_gene: .; abundance: .
CDR3aa: CASSESEGGYGYTF; CDR3nt: TGCGCCAGCAGTGAGTCCGAGGGAGGCTATGGCTACACCTTC; j_gene: TRBJ1-2; v_gene: TRBV10-2; d_gene: .; abundance: .
CDR3aa: CASSLQQAINSPLHF; CDR3nt: TGTGCCAGCAGTTTGCAACAGGCGATTAATTCACCCCTCCACTTT; j_gene: TRBJ1-6; v_gene: TRBV2; d_gene: .; abundance: .
CDR3aa: CSAHSYNEQFF; CDR3nt: TGCAGTGCTCATAGCTACAATGAGCAGTTCTTC; j_gene: TRBJ2-1; v_gene: TRBV20-1; d_gene: .; abundance: few
CDR3aa: CASSPLEGVYEQYF; CDR3nt: TGTGCCAGCAGTCCCCTAGAAGGGGTCTACGAGCAGTACTTC; j_gene: TRBJ2-7; v_gene: TRBV6-6; d_gene: .; abundance: few
CDR3aa: CASEAGGEDEQYF; CDR3nt: TGTGCCAGCGAGGCGGGGGGAGAGGACGAGCAGTACTTC; j_gene: TRBJ2-7; v_gene: TRBV13; d_gene: TRBD2; abundance: .
CDR3aa: CASRTLWRGTTDTQYF; CDR3nt: TGTGCCAGCAGGACCCTCTGGCGGGGGACCACAGATACGCAGTATTTT; j_gene: TRBJ2-3; v_gene: TRBV2; d_gene: TRBD2; abundance: .
CDR3aa: CASSIGFGQYQETQYF; CDR3nt: TGTGCCAGTAGTATAGGGTTTGGACAATACCAAGAGACCCAGTACTTC; j_gene: TRBJ2-5; v_gene: TRBV19; d_gene: .; abundance: .
CDR3aa: CASSYSIQGMDGYTF; CDR3nt: TGTGCCAGCAGTTACTCGATTCAGGGTATGGATGGCTACACCTTC; j_gene: TRBJ1-2; v_gene: TRBV6-5; d_gene: .; abundance: .
CDR3aa: CASSQGSTGSGYGYTF; CDR3nt: TGTGCCAGCAGCCAAGGTTCGACAGGGAGCGGCTATGGCTACACCTTC; j_gene: TRBJ1-2; v_gene: TRBV4-2; d_gene: TRBD1; abundance: .